This T cell receptor beta chain emerged from a study of T cell responses to AZD1222 COVID-19 vaccine. Per germline, CDR1 SEHNR and CDR2 FQNEAQ (reference sequence). The CDR3 is 14 amino acids. The V end lost 3 bases, the J end lost 2 bases, and 8 bases lay between the germline ends. TCRdb's copy holds only in-frame clones and misses some; the assay was immunoSEQ multiplex PCR. The repertoire holds 70,000 to 95,000 clones, with around 92% as singletons. This TCR derives from an adult in good health. This chain connects TRBV7-9 to TRBJ1-5; D not resolved. The material sequenced was peripheral blood, taken on day 0 of MenACWY control vaccination. The CDR3 DNA reads TGTGCCAGCAGCTTTATAGAGGGCAATCAGCCCCAGCATTTT. This translates into CASSFIEGNQPQHF.